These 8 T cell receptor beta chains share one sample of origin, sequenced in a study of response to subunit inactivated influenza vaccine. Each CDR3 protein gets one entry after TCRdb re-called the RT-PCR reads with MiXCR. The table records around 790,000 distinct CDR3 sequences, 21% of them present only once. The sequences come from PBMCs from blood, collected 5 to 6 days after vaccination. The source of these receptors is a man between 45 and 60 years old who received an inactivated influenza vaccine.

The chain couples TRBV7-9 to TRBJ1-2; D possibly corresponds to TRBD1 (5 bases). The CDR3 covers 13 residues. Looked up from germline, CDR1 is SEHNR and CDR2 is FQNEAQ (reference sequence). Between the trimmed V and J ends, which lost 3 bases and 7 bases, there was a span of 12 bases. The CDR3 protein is CASSFTRGSGYTF. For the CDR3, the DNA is TGTGCCAGCAGCTTCACTAGGGGTTCTGGCTACACCTTC.

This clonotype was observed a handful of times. This chain's CDR3 is CSVTEGFSYEQYF. The CDR3 region has the DNA TGCAGCGTGACCGAAGGCTTCTCCTACGAGCAGTACTTC. The rearrangement joins TRBV29-1 to TRBJ2-7; no clear D gene. The V and J ends lost 6 bases and 0 bases respectively, with 12 bases between them. The germline V gene encodes CDR1 SQVTM and CDR2 ANQGSEA. The CDR3 is 13 residues long.

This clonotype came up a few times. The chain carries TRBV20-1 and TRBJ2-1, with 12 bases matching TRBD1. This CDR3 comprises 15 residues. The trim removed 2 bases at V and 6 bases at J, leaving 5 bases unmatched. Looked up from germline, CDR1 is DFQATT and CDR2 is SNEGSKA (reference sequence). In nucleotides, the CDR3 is TGCAGTGCTAGAACCGGGACAGGGGGCCGCAATGAGCAGTTCTTC. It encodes CSARTGTGGRNEQFF.

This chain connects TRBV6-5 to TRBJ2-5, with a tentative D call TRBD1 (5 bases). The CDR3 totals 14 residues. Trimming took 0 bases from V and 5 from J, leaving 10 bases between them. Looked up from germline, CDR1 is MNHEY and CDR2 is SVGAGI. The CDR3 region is CASSYSTAWETQYF. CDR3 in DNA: TGTGCCAGCAGTTACTCGACAGCGTGGGAGACCCAGTACTTC.

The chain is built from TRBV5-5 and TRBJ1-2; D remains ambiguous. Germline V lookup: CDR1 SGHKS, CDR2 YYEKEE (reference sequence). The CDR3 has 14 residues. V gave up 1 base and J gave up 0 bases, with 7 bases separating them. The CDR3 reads CASSLIPTNYGYTF. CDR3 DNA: TGTGCCAGCAGCTTGATCCCTACTAACTATGGCTACACCTTC.

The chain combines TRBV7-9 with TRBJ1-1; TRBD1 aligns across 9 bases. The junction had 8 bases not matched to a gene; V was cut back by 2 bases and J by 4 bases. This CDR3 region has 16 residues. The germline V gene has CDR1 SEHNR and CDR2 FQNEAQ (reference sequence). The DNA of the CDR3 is TGTGCCAGCAGCTTAATAAGTGGACAGGGGAGCACTGAAGCTTTCTTT. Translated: CASSLISGQGSTEAFF.

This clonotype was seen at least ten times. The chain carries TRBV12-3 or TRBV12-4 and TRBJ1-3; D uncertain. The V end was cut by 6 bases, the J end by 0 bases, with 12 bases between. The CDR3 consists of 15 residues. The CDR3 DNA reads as TGTGCCAGCAGCTCGGACCGGTACTCTGGAAACACCATATATTTT. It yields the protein CASSSDRYSGNTIYF.

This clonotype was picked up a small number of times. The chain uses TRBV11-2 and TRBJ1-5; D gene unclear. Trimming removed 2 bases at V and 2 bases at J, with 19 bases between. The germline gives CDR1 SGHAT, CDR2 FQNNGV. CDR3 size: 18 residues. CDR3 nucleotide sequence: TGTGCCAGCAGCTTAAATGGGCCGAAATCCTTAGGCAATCAGCCCCAGCATTTT. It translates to CASSLNGPKSLGNQPQHF.